This T cell receptor beta chain was documented in a study of shared clonotypes between healthy human individuals. Study findings and constraints: Non-shared clonotypes displayed generation probabilities falling below those of clonotypes present in all four donors. Among a handful of donors, roughly 5.4% of naive CD4 clonotypes were found in common.

Splitting of CD4+ cells produced CD45RA+ naive and CD45RA-negative memory subsets. On this clone: Its antigen is unidentified. Other DNA sequences from this sample encode an identical CDR3 as well.

Authors' processing steps: Quality scores were absent from the junction-only immunoSEQ sequences, so filtering differed. TCRdb's table, derived via immunoSEQ multiplex PCR, lists solely in-frame clones and lacks some. D and trimming come from the DNA, and the V and J calls and clone size come from that table. This sample has millions of clones, with 85% to 95% found just once. Sequenced material: naive CD4+ T cells sorted from blood. Subset meaning: CD45RA+ positively selected. The TCR was taken from a man between 18 and 35 years old in good health.

The CDR3 sequence: CAWSVGGGGGYTF. The DNA of the CDR3 is TGTGCCTGGAGTGTAGGTGGAGGGGGTGGCTACACCTTC. The genes are TRBV30 and TRBJ1-2, with TRBD1 as a possible D gene (6 bases). Germline-derived CDR1 and CDR2 are GTSNPN and SVGIG (reference sequence). The CDR3 has 13 residues. The ends were cut back, 0 bases at V and 7 bases at J, with 12 bases in the middle.